This is a list of T cell receptor beta chains from one sample in a study of blood T cell repertoires in COVID-19. Measured with immunoSEQ multiplex PCR; TCRdb has only the in-frame clones, and not every one. The sample contains roughly 180,000 clones, roughly 79% of which appear only once. Material for sequencing was peripheral blood. These receptors were collected from a woman between 35 and 50 years old with COVID-19, enrolled during active disease. The CDR3 runs from the conserved cysteine through the conserved F or W. The D gene is left open where the match is weak. Clone size, where shown, is once, few, many, or a class for clones that have expanded.

few	TRBV12-3/TRBV12-4	TRBD2	TRBJ2-1	CASSYTSGLKFF	TGTGCCAGCAGTTATACTAGCGGGCTAAAGTTCTTC
few	TRBV6-4	-	TRBJ1-2	CASSDPLYGYTF	TGTGCCAGCAGTGACCCTCTCTATGGCTACACCTTC
-	TRBV30	-	TRBJ1-6	CAWSTGSSPLHF	TGTGCCTGGAGTACAGGGTCTTCACCCCTCCACTTT
-	TRBV25-1	-	TRBJ1-4	CASRQSGAGEKLFF	TGTGCCAGCAGACAGTCAGGGGCGGGTGAAAAACTGTTTTTT
-	TRBV23-1	-	TRBJ1-2	CASSPRGDGYTF	TGCGCCAGCAGTCCTCGAGGAGATGGCTACACCTTC
-	TRBV12-3/TRBV12-4	TRBD1	TRBJ1-2	CASSQGDYGYTF	TGTGCCAGCAGTCAGGGGGACTATGGCTACACCTTC
-	TRBV5-1	-	TRBJ2-1	CASSLGGFKGNEQFF	TGCGCCAGCAGCTTGGGAGGGTTTAAGGGCAATGAGCAGTTCTTC
-	TRBV27	-	TRBJ1-3	CASRARGNTIYF	TGTGCCAGCAGGGCTCGCGGAAACACCATATATTTT
few	TRBV7-3	TRBD2	TRBJ2-3	CASSLAGGSTDTQYF	TGTGCCAGCAGCTTAGCGGGAGGGAGCACAGATACGCAGTATTTT
-	TRBV16	TRBD1	TRBJ1-2	CASSQDPGQGFGYTF	TGTGCCAGCAGCCAGGACCCGGGACAGGGCTTTGGCTACACCTTC
-	TRBV10-1	TRBD2	TRBJ2-3	CASSEVASGLTDTQYF	TGCGCCAGCAGTGAGGTGGCTAGCGGGCTCACAGATACGCAGTATTTT
-	TRBV9	TRBD2	TRBJ2-1	CASSVGIGAGGSNEQFF	TGTGCCAGCAGCGTAGGGATTGGGGCGGGAGGGTCGAATGAGCAGTTCTTC
once	TRBV15	-	TRBJ1-6	CATSPAGLNSPLHF	TGTGCCACCTCCCCTGCAGGACTGAATTCACCCCTCCACTTT
once	TRBV12-3/TRBV12-4	-	TRBJ2-1	CASSRLYNEQFF	TGTGCCAGCAGTCGACTGTACAATGAGCAGTTCTTC
-	TRBV11-2	-	TRBJ1-6	CASSLEGEDSGSPLHF	TGTGCCAGCAGCTTAGAGGGTGAAGATTCAGGATCACCCCTCCACTTT
-	TRBV27	-	TRBJ2-2	CASRHLKVGLGFANTGELFF	TGTGCCAGCAGGCACCTCAAGGTGGGACTGGGCTTCGCGAACACCGGGGAGCTGTTTTTT
-	TRBV28	-	TRBJ2-1	CASSLPSGGRLNEQFF	TGTGCCAGCAGTTTACCGTCGGGGGGCCGACTAAATGAGCAGTTCTTC
few	TRBV28	-	TRBJ1-5	CASSLLRHSNQPQHF	TGTGCCAGCAGTTTATTGAGGCATAGCAATCAGCCCCAGCATTTT
few	TRBV28	-	TRBJ1-1	CASSSAGGVGAFF	TGTGCCAGCAGCTCAGCAGGAGGGGTTGGAGCTTTCTTT
-	TRBV5-5	TRBD1	TRBJ1-6	CASSLSDRGLGLTLHF	TGTGCCAGCAGCTTGTCTGACAGGGGATTGGGTTTAACCCTCCACTTT
-	TRBV30	TRBD1	TRBJ1-1	CAWSEGTDSGKAFF	TGTGCCTGGAGCGAGGGGACAGATTCGGGGAAAGCTTTCTTT
-	TRBV24-1	-	TRBJ1-2	CATSDLDSQGRRGYTF	TGTGCCACCAGTGATTTGGATTCTCAGGGGCGGAGGGGCTACACCTTC
few	TRBV7-9	TRBD1	TRBJ1-1	CASSFGPQGAEAFF	TGTGCCAGCAGCTTTGGACCACAGGGGGCTGAAGCTTTCTTT
-	TRBV7-9	-	TRBJ1-2	CASSLGSSTKNYGYTF	TGTGCCAGCAGCTTAGGCTCATCTACTAAGAACTATGGCTACACCTTC
-	TRBV29-1	-	TRBJ1-1	CSTQVTEYEAFF	TGCAGCACCCAGGTGACAGAGTATGAAGCTTTCTTT
once	TRBV11-3	TRBD2	TRBJ2-1	CASSYDGEGSEQFF	TGTGCCAGCAGCTACGATGGGGAGGGGTCTGAGCAGTTCTTC
-	TRBV2	TRBD1	TRBJ1-6	CASSEAQGLGNSPLHF	TGTGCCAGCAGTGAAGCACAGGGGTTAGGGAATTCACCCCTCCACTTT
-	TRBV5-1	TRBD2	TRBJ2-7	CASSLAGLAGTYEQYF	TGCGCCAGCAGCTTGGCCGGACTAGCGGGTACCTACGAGCAGTACTTC
-	TRBV20-1	-	TRBJ2-1	CSARRQAEQFF	TGCAGTGCTAGGCGACAGGCAGAGCAGTTCTTC
-	TRBV11-2	-	TRBJ2-5	CASSLDSGIQYF	TGTGCCAGCAGCTTAGATAGCGGAATCCAGTACTTC
-	TRBV5-1	-	TRBJ2-3	CASFLGRSTDTQYF	TGCGCCAGCTTTTTAGGGAGAAGTACAGATACGCAGTATTTT
once	TRBV30	TRBD2	TRBJ2-5	CAWSRAGGQETQYF	TGTGCCTGGAGTCGAGCGGGGGGCCAAGAGACCCAGTACTTC
-	TRBV2	-	TRBJ2-5	CASRVTATGTQYF	TGTGCCAGCAGAGTGACAGCGACGGGGACCCAGTACTTC
-	TRBV18	TRBD1	TRBJ1-6	CASSSTGGNSPLHF	TGTGCCAGCTCATCAACAGGGGGCAATTCACCCCTCCACTTT
-	TRBV7-3	-	TRBJ2-7	CASSSYPGYEQYF	TGTGCCAGCAGCTCCTACCCGGGATACGAGCAGTACTTC
-	TRBV9	-	TRBJ2-4	CASSVGLQNHIQYF	TGTGCCAGCAGCGTGGGGCTCCAGAACCACATTCAGTACTTC
-	TRBV29-1	TRBD2	TRBJ2-7	CSAETGTTPYEQYF	TGCAGCGCCGAAACCGGGACTACCCCCTACGAGCAGTACTTC
-	TRBV12-3/TRBV12-4	-	TRBJ1-1	CASSLARGTEAFF	TGTGCCAGCAGTTTGGCCAGGGGCACTGAAGCTTTCTTT
-	TRBV24-1	TRBD1	TRBJ2-3	CATSDPGTGWTQYF	TGTGCCACCAGTGATCCCGGGACAGGGTGGACGCAGTATTTT
-	TRBV6-6	-	TRBJ1-6	CASKFGSRNSPLHF	TGTGCCAGCAAATTCGGGTCGCGGAATTCACCCCTCCACTTT
few	TRBV11-2	-	TRBJ2-1	CASTLSQGFLGNEQFF	TGTGCCAGCACTCTTAGCCAGGGATTTTTGGGCAATGAGCAGTTCTTC
once	TRBV6-5	-	TRBJ2-1	CASRSLDSIVQFF	TGTGCCAGCAGGAGCCTAGACAGCATAGTGCAGTTCTTC
-	TRBV3-1/TRBV3-2	-	TRBJ2-5	CASSQDQPGRETQYF	TGTGCCAGCAGCCAAGATCAGCCAGGGAGGGAGACCCAGTACTTC
-	TRBV2	-	TRBJ1-2	CASRAQGNYGYTF	TGTGCCAGCAGAGCCCAGGGTAACTATGGCTACACCTTC
once	TRBV30	-	TRBJ1-5	CAWSIQISNQPQHF	TGTGCCTGGAGTATACAGATTAGCAATCAGCCCCAGCATTTT
once	TRBV4-1	TRBD1	TRBJ1-4	CASSFRTGFFSTNEKLFF	TGCGCCAGCAGTTTTCGGACAGGCTTCTTTTCAACTAATGAAAAACTGTTTTTT